This T cell receptor beta chain was recorded in a study of ipilimumab plus nivolumab after autologous stem cell transplantation. In the study overall: Patients received a median of about five ipilimumab and roughly 8 nivolumab doses. Both relapsed and primary refractory DLBCL were included.

Ipilimumab, 1 mg/kg, started 14 to 28 days after autologous transplant. Details on this clone: Its specificity is not known.

Overall study results and limits: Authors suggest TCR repertoire, Treg phenotype and gut microbiota support further study.

Measured with immunoSEQ multiplex PCR; TCRdb has only the in-frame clones, and not every one. The sample shows 15,000 or so clones, 70% to 90% of them seen only once. The CDR3 sequence is 18 residues long. Per germline, CDR1 SGHRS and CDR2 YFSETQ. Germline trimming cut 1 base from V and 0 bases from J; bases unmatched to any gene: 6. The material sequenced was PBMCs, taken in a trial of ipilimumab plus nivolumab as post-transplant consolidation. The rearrangement links TRBV5-1 to TRBJ2-6; 8 nucleotides match TRBD1. This TCR was recovered from a male donor with diffuse large B-cell lymphoma. CDR3 amino acids: CASSLKDRASSGANVLTF. CDR3 coding DNA: TGCGCCAGCAGCTTGAAGGACAGGGCTAGCTCTGGGGCCAACGTCCTGACTTTC.